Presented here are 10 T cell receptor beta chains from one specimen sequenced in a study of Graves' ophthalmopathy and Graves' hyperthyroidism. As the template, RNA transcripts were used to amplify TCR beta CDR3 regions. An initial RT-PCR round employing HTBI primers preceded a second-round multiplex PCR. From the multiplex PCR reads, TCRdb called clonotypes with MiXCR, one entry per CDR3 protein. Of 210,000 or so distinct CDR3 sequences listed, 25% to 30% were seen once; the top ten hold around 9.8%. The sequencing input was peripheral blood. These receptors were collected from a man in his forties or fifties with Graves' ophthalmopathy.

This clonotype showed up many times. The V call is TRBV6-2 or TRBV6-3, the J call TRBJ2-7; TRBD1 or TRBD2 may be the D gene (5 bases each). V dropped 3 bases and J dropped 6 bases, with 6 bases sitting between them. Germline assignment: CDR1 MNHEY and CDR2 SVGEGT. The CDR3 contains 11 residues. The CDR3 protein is CASSYGGEQYF. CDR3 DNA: TGTGCCAGCAGTTATGGGGGCGAGCAGTACTTC.

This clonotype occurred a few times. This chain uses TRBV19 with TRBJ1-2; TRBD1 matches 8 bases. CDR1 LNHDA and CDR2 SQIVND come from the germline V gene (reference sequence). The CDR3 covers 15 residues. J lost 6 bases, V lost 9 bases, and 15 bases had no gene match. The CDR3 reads CASQMTWTGKDGYTF. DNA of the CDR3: TGTGCCAGCCAGATGACCTGGACAGGGAAGGATGGCTACACCTTC.

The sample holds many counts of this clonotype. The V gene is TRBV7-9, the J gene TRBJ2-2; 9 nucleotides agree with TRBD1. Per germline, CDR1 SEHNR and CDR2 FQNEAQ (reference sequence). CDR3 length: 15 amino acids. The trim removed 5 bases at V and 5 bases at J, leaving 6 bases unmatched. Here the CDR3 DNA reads TGTGCCAGCAGCCAGGTTGGGACAGGGACCGGGGAGCTGTTTTTT. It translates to CASSQVGTGTGELFF.

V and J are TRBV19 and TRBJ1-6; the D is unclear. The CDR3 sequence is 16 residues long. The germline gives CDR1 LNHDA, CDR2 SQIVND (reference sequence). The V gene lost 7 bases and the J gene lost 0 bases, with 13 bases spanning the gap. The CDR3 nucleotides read TGTGCCAGTATGTCGTTGGGGAGCTCCTATAATTCACCCCTCCACTTT. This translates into CASMSLGSSYNSPLHF.

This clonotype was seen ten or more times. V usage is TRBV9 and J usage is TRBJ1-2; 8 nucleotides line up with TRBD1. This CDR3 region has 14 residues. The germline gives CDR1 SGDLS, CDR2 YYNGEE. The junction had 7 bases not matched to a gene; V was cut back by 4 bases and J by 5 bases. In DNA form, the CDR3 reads TGTGCCAGCAGCCCAGGCGGGACAGGATATGGCTACACCTTC. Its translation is CASSPGGTGYGYTF.

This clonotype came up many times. The CDR3 reads CASSFAAGAYEQYF. The CDR3 region has the DNA TGTGCCAGCAGTTTTGCGGCGGGAGCCTACGAGCAGTACTTC. This rearrangement joins TRBV28 to TRBJ2-7, with TRBD2 matching 7 bases. Germline CDR1 is MDHEN and CDR2 is SYDVKM. The CDR3 runs 14 residues. V lost 3 bases and J lost 2; bases outside the gene matches: 4.

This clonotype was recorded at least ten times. The CDR3 DNA reads as TGTGCCAGCAGTGAGCTAGAACAGGGGATGGATTCACCCCTCCACTTT. This encodes CASSELEQGMDSPLHF. The chain carries TRBV6-1 and TRBJ1-6; 7 positions agree with TRBD1. Germline-derived CDR1 and CDR2 are MNHNS and SASEGT. V dropped 3 bases and J dropped 8; count of bases not matched to a gene: 10. The CDR3 loop spans 16 amino acids.

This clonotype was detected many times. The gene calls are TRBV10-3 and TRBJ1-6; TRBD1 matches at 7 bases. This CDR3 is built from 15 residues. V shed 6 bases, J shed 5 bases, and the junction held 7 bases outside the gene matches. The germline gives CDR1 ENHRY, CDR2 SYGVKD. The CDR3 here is CAISADRDHNSPLHF. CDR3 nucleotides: TGTGCCATCAGCGCTGACAGGGACCATAATTCACCCCTCCACTTT.

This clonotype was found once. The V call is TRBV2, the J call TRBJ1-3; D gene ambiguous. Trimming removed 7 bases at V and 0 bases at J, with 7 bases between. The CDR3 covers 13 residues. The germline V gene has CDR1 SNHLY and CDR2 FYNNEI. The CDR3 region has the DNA TGTGCCAGCAAGGCCGACTCTGGAAACACCATATATTTT. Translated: CASKADSGNTIYF.

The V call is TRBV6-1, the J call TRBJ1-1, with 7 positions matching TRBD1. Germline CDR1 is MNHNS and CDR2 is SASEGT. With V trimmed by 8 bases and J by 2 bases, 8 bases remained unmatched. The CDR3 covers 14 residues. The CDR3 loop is CASWRDSPNTEAFF. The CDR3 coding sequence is TGTGCCAGCTGGCGGGACAGCCCTAACACTGAAGCTTTCTTT.